Shown below are 15 T cell receptor beta chains from a single sample sequenced in a study of T-cell memory formation after mild COVID-19. MiXCR, run by TCRdb on the 5' RACE reads, gives a single entry per CDR3 protein. The top ten clones hold about a fifth of a sample with about 350,000 distinct CDR3 sequences, 12% to 15% of them seen once. Sequencing was carried out using PBMCs or a T cell subset sorted from them (not recorded which). The receptors were sampled from a man younger than 35 who had mild COVID-19 (a few samples of this study predate the infection). Cell type and time point are not known.

V and J are TRBV12-3 or TRBV12-4 and TRBJ1-5; possible D gene TRBD1, 5 bases. This CDR3 has 13 residues. Trimming removed 6 bases from V and 6 bases from J, with 12 bases in between. Here the CDR3 reads CASSPGFGQPQHF. CDR3 sequence (DNA): TGTGCCAGCAGCCCAGGGTTCGGTCAGCCCCAGCATTTT.

The chain has TRBV7-2 and TRBJ2-6, with no clear D. Germline V gives CDR1 SGHTA, CDR2 FQGNSA. The V end lost 3 bases, the J end lost 2 bases, and 11 bases lay between the germline ends. This CDR3 is 16 amino acids long. CDR3 region: CASSFSRVPGANVLTF. Written as DNA, the CDR3 is TGTGCCAGCAGCTTCTCCCGCGTGCCTGGGGCCAACGTCCTGACTTTC.

The chain combines TRBV11-2 with TRBJ1-6, with 9 bases lining up with TRBD1. The CDR3 is 15 amino acids. Trimming removed 4 bases from V and 9 bases from J; junction bases left unmatched: 7. CDR1 is SGHAT and CDR2 is FQNNGV in the germline V gene. CDR3 loop: CASSSPGTGFSPLHF. The DNA for the CDR3 is TGTGCCAGCAGCTCCCCCGGGACAGGGTTTTCACCCCTCCACTTT.

A few counts support this clonotype. V and J are TRBV5-1 and TRBJ1-2, with a weak D call TRBD1 (6 bases). The CDR3 is 16 residues long. V dropped 0 bases and J dropped 5 bases, with 17 bases sitting between them. The germline CDR1 and CDR2 sequences are SGHRS and YFSETQ. CDR3 nucleotides: TGCGCCAGCAGCTTGGAAGGGGGGACTGTCTTATATGGCTACACCTTC. Amino acids: CASSLEGGTVLYGYTF.

This clonotype was seen a handful of times. This chain joins TRBV7-9 and TRBJ2-1, with D maybe TRBD2 (7 bases). This CDR3 is 16 amino acids long. Per germline, CDR1 SEHNR and CDR2 FQNEAQ (reference sequence). Trimming cost V 8 bases and J 4 bases, with 21 bases left between them. This chain's CDR3 is CASVPTSRGPYNEQFF. The DNA for the CDR3 is TGTGCCAGCGTACCCACCTCGCGGGGGCCATACAATGAGCAGTTCTTC.

The chain couples TRBV6-2 or TRBV6-3 to TRBJ1-2; TRBD1 agrees at 7 bases. The germline V gene has CDR1 MNHEY and CDR2 SVGEGT. CDR3 length equals 14 residues. V shed 7 bases, J shed 5 bases, and the junction held 10 bases outside the gene matches. CDR3 DNA: TGTGCCAGCACCACAGACAGGGTCGGGTATGGCTACACCTTC. Its translation: CASTTDRVGYGYTF.

This clonotype has a handful of counts. The genes are TRBV7-2 and TRBJ2-5; TRBD2 matches 7 bases. This CDR3 is 17 amino acids long. V gave up 4 bases and J gave up 4 bases; unmatched junction bases: 15. Germline lookup yields CDR1 SGHTA and CDR2 FQGNSA. Here the CDR3 DNA reads TGTGCCAGCAGCTCAACCTCCGGGGGGATATCGGGAGAGACCCAGTACTTC. Encoded protein: CASSSTSGGISGETQYF.

The chain uses TRBV6-1 and TRBJ1-1; a weak D match, TRBD1 (5 bases). This CDR3 comprises 16 residues. CDR1 is MNHNS and CDR2 is SASEGT in the germline V gene. The ends were cut back, 0 bases at V and 7 bases at J, with 18 bases in the middle. CDR3 DNA sequence: TGTGCCAGCAGTGAAGCTGATGAGCTAGGGGCAGGTGAAGCTTTCTTT. It encodes CASSEADELGAGEAFF.

This clonotype has a handful of counts. This chain links TRBV3-1 with TRBJ2-1; D call uncertain. This CDR3 region has 16 residues. With 1 base removed from V and 4 bases from J, the gap between germline ends came to 14 bases. CDR1 is LGHDT and CDR2 is YNNKEL in the germline V gene (reference sequence). In DNA, the CDR3 is TGTGCCAGCAGCCAAGGGATTTTAGGGTGGTACAATGAGCAGTTCTTC. Its protein is CASSQGILGWYNEQFF.

This clonotype has a handful of counts. The gene calls are TRBV6-5 and TRBJ2-3, with a weak D call TRBD2 (5 bases). CDR3 length: 14 residues. V gave up 8 bases and J gave up 4 bases, with 16 bases separating them. CDR1 is MNHEY and CDR2 is SVGAGI in the germline V gene. The CDR3: CASSINSGSDTQYF. For the CDR3, the DNA is TGTGCCAGCTCGATTAATTCGGGATCAGATACGCAGTATTTT.

This clonotype was recorded a few times. The J gene is TRBJ2-1, the V gene TRBV3-1; TRBD2 agrees at 8 bases. The CDR3 has 13 amino acids. Germline CDR1 LGHDT, CDR2 YNNKEL (reference sequence). V lost 4 bases, J lost 9 bases, and 5 bases stayed unmatched. CDR3 sequence: CASSLGLAGEQFF. CDR3 coding DNA: TGTGCCAGCAGCCTTGGACTAGCCGGTGAGCAGTTCTTC.

This clonotype appeared a few times. The gene calls are TRBV18 and TRBJ2-7; TRBD2 matches 11 bases. The CDR3 has 16 residues. With 3 bases clipped from V and 7 bases from J, the junction kept 11 bases outside the gene matches. Germline CDR1 is KGHSH and CDR2 is LQKENI. The CDR3 sequence is CASSPDFSGGAGEQYF. The CDR3 nucleotides read TGTGCCAGCTCACCTGACTTTAGCGGGGGGGCAGGAGAGCAGTACTTC.

Ten or more counts support this clonotype. J is TRBJ2-3 and V is TRBV7-2; unclear D gene. The CDR3 is 15 residues long. Germline loops: CDR1 SGHTA, CDR2 FQGNSA. Trimming pared 2 bases from V and 8 bases from J, leaving 17 bases between. CDR3 sequence reads: CASSLLAGTDGTQYF. The DNA of the CDR3 is TGTGCCAGCAGCTTATTGGCAGGCACTGATGGTACGCAGTATTTT.

This clonotype was picked up many times. The J gene is TRBJ2-5, the V gene TRBV20-1; D remains ambiguous. The CDR3 extends over 15 amino acids. Germline-derived CDR1 and CDR2 are DFQATT and SNEGSKA (reference sequence). Trimming shortened V by 0 bases and J by 2 bases, and 13 bases separated the two germline ends. The CDR3 DNA follows: TGCAGTGCTAGAGATCGCATCGTGGGGCAAGAGACCCAGTACTTC. This codes for CSARDRIVGQETQYF.

This clonotype was seen more than once but under ten times. The chain joins TRBV4-3 to TRBJ1-2, with D possibly matching TRBD1 (5 bases). The CDR3 has 16 amino acids. Between the trimmed V and J ends, which lost 1 base and 4 bases, there was a span of 16 bases. Germline V gene sequence: CDR1 LGHNA, CDR2 YSLEER. CDR3 DNA sequence: TGCGCCAGCAGCCAAGTCGGGCAGGGCCAGAGCTATGGCTACACCTTC. Translated, it gives CASSQVGQGQSYGYTF.